The 24 T cell receptor beta chains in this list originate from one sample, sequenced in a study of T cell responses to AZD1222 COVID-19 vaccine. Here immunoSEQ multiplex PCR was the method, and the copy in TCRdb shows in-frame clones only, minus some. The data contain about 86,000 clones, roughly 90% of them singletons. The specimen comprised peripheral blood, sampled 28 days after the second AZD1222 dose. The receptors were sampled from an adult who received the AZD1222 COVID-19 vaccine.

The gene calls are TRBV4-3 and TRBJ2-7; D remains ambiguous. The CDR3 length is 16 residues. Germline V gene sequence: CDR1 LGHNA, CDR2 YSLEER. The V end was cut by 2 bases, the J end by 2 bases, with 16 bases between. The CDR3 DNA is TGCGCCAGCAGCCAAAGGGTGGATGATCGGCCCTACGAGCAGTACTTC. It codes for CASSQRVDDRPYEQYF.

The chain has TRBV6-5 and TRBJ2-2, with a tentative D call TRBD1 (5 bases). CDR3 size: 14 residues. V lost 8 bases, J lost 0 bases, and 10 bases lay in between. Germline assignment: CDR1 MNHEY and CDR2 SVGAGI. The CDR3 reads CASERGTNTGELFF. For the CDR3, the DNA is TGTGCCAGCGAAAGGGGCACGAACACCGGGGAGCTGTTTTTT.

This chain connects TRBV2 to TRBJ2-7; perhaps D is TRBD1 or TRBD2 (5 bases each). The CDR3 covers 15 residues. CDR1 and CDR2 from the germline V gene are SNHLY and FYNNEI. Trimming stripped 6 bases from V and 4 bases from J, with 19 bases between. CDR3 coding DNA: TGTGCCAGCAGCACTACCGGGACGCACGATTACGAGCAGTACTTC. The encoded protein is CASSTTGTHDYEQYF.

The chain has TRBV28 and TRBJ1-1; D gene uncertain. The CDR3 totals 13 residues. Germline CDR1 MDHEN, CDR2 SYDVKM. V dropped 3 bases and J dropped 1 base, with 6 bases sitting between them. CDR3 sequence (DNA): TGTGCCAGCAGTTTTAAGGGGAACACTGAAGCTTTCTTT. Translation: CASSFKGNTEAFF.

V and J are TRBV3-1 (or the pseudogene TRBV3-2) and TRBJ2-7, with 16 bases identical to TRBD2. This CDR3 region has 19 residues. Germline V gene lookup returns CDR1 LGHDT and CDR2 YNNKEL (reference sequence). V trimming: 7 bases; J trimming: 4 bases; junction bases outside the gene matches: 16. The CDR3 DNA reads as TGTGCCAGCATCCACCCGCTGGGACTAGCGGGAGGGAAGAAGTACGAGCAGTACTTC. Translated: CASIHPLGLAGGKKYEQYF.

This rearrangement joins TRBV18 to TRBJ1-4; D remains ambiguous. Trimming took 4 bases from V and 4 from J, leaving 16 bases between them. The CDR3 has 16 amino acids. Germline loops: CDR1 KGHSH, CDR2 LQKENI. The CDR3 DNA follows: TGTGCCAGCTCACATAGTGGGCCTAGCGGTAATGAAAAACTGTTTTTT. Translated, it gives CASSHSGPSGNEKLFF.

V gene TRBV15 combines with J gene TRBJ2-1; 11 nucleotides line up with TRBD2. Germline V lookup: CDR1 LNHNV, CDR2 YYDKDF (reference sequence). V dropped 8 bases and J dropped 6; count of bases not matched to a gene: 9. CDR3 size: 15 residues. The DNA of the CDR3 is TGTGCCACCTACAGTGGGACTAGCGGTCCCAATGAGCAGTTCTTC. This codes for CATYSGTSGPNEQFF.

CDR3 residues: CASSLTGGPYEQYF. The CDR3 DNA reads as TGTGCCAGCAGTTTAACAGGGGGCCCCTACGAGCAGTACTTC. The J gene is TRBJ2-7, the V gene TRBV27; 9 bases fit TRBD1. Trimming at V came to 2 bases and at J to 2 bases, leaving 1 base not matched to a gene. The CDR3 has 14 amino acids. The germline V gene encodes CDR1 MNHEY and CDR2 SMNVEV (reference sequence).

This clone occurred once. This chain connects TRBV13 to TRBJ2-1; 10 nucleotides agree with TRBD2. Unmatched junction bases numbered 13, after V lost 5 bases and J lost 0 bases. Germline CDR1 reads PRHDT; CDR2 reads FYEKMQ (reference sequence). CDR3 size: 19 residues. Written as DNA, the CDR3 is TGTGCCAGCAGCGGGCTGACTAGCGGGCAGACGAGCTCCTACAATGAGCAGTTCTTC. Protein: CASSGLTSGQTSSYNEQFF.

This clone was seen once. This chain uses TRBV5-4 with TRBJ2-7; a possible D gene is TRBD1 (6 bases). CDR1 is SGHNT, CDR2 YYREEE, per germline (reference sequence). The V end was cut by 2 bases, the J end by 2 bases, with 11 bases between. The CDR3 spans 14 residues. The CDR3 nucleotides are TGTGCCAGCAGCTTACGGACAGCACCCTACGAGCAGTACTTC. The encoded protein is CASSLRTAPYEQYF.

This clone was seen a single time. The chain links TRBV18 to TRBJ1-2; D not certain. This CDR3 is built from 11 residues. Germline lookup yields CDR1 KGHSH and CDR2 LQKENI. Trimming pared 4 bases from V and 5 bases from J, leaving 5 bases between. This CDR3 reads CASSQDYGYTF. CDR3 nucleotides: TGTGCCAGCTCACAAGATTATGGCTACACCTTC.

This clone was found once. The rearrangement links TRBV27 to TRBJ1-1; 8 bases map to TRBD1. Germline CDR1 and CDR2: MNHEY and SMNVEV (reference sequence). The CDR3 has 14 amino acids. J was trimmed by 4 bases and V by 0 bases; bases with no gene match: 1. The CDR3 DNA sequence: TGTGCCAGCAGTTTATCTGGACAGGGCACTGAAGCTTTCTTT. This sequence encodes CASSLSGQGTEAFF.

The rearrangement links TRBV7-9 to TRBJ2-1; D may be TRBD1 (7 bases). V was clipped by 5 bases and J by 1 base, with 12 bases between them. CDR3 length: 15 residues. CDR1 is SEHNR, CDR2 FQNEAQ, per germline (reference sequence). CDR3 sequence: CASSPTGRSYNEQFF. CDR3 nucleotides: TGTGCCAGCAGCCCGACAGGGAGGTCCTACAATGAGCAGTTCTTC.

In this sample, this clone is medium-sized. This rearrangement joins TRBV20-1 to TRBJ2-1, with D perhaps matching TRBD2 (5 bases). Trimming removed 3 bases from V and 8 bases from J, with 8 bases in between. The CDR3 covers 11 residues. Germline CDR1 DFQATT, CDR2 SNEGSKA (reference sequence). The CDR3 sequence is CSASGIYEQFF. Written as DNA, the CDR3 is TGCAGTGCTAGCGGGATCTATGAGCAGTTCTTC.

V is TRBV7-9 and J is TRBJ2-7, with D tentatively TRBD2 (6 bases). Germline-derived CDR1 and CDR2 are SEHNR and FQNEAQ (reference sequence). Trimming took 3 bases from V and 2 from J, leaving 11 bases between them. The CDR3 is made up of 14 amino acids. The CDR3 nucleotides read TGTGCCAGCAGCTTCGGGACTCTACCCTACGAGCAGTACTTC. This codes for CASSFGTLPYEQYF. Complete variable domain (other parts from reference TRBV7-9 and TRBJ2-7): DTGVSQNPRHKITKRGQNVTFRCDPISEHNRLYWYRQTLGQGPEFLTYFQNEAQLEKSRLLSDRFSAERPKGSFSTLEIQRTEQGDSAMYLCASSFGTLPYEQYFGPGTRLTVT.

This sequence joins TRBV7-2 and TRBJ2-3; D may be TRBD2 (6 bases). The germline V and J ends were trimmed by 5 bases and 0 bases, with 12 bases remaining between them. CDR1 and CDR2 from the germline V gene are SGHTA and FQGNSA. The CDR3 covers 15 residues. CDR3 region: CASSARDFSTDTQYF. CDR3 in DNA: TGTGCCAGCAGCGCCCGGGACTTTAGCACAGATACGCAGTATTTT.

The rearrangement joins TRBV14 to TRBJ2-7; D remains ambiguous. Germline V CDR1 and CDR2: SGHDN, FVKESK. Trimming left V 2 bases short and J 3 bases short, with 2 bases between. The CDR3 is 11 residues long. The CDR3 nucleotides are TGTGCCAGCAGCCAACACTACGAGCAGTACTTC. This translates into CASSQHYEQYF. Using reference TRBV14 and TRBJ2-7 for the parts outside the CDR3, the full variable domain is EAGVTQFPSHSVIEKGQTVTLRCDPISGHDNLYWYRRVMGKEIKFLLHFVKESKQDESGMPNNRFLAERTGGTYSTLKVQPAELEDSGVYFCASSQHYEQYFGPGTRLTVT.

The count of this clone is one. The rearrangement links TRBV14 to TRBJ2-7, with D unclear. Trimming took 0 bases from V and 3 from J, leaving 15 bases between them. The CDR3 runs 16 residues. Germline V gene lookup returns CDR1 SGHDN and CDR2 FVKESK. CDR3 loop: CASSQELSGPYYEQYF. The CDR3 bases are TGTGCCAGCAGCCAAGAATTGTCCGGACCATACTACGAGCAGTACTTC. The entire variable domain, with the rest obtained from reference TRBV14 and TRBJ2-7, is as follows: EAGVTQFPSHSVIEKGQTVTLRCDPISGHDNLYWYRRVMGKEIKFLLHFVKESKQDESGMPNNRFLAERTGGTYSTLKVQPAELEDSGVYFCASSQELSGPYYEQYFGPGTRLTVT.

This chain links TRBV21-1 with TRBJ1-2; TRBD1 is the table's D call and was not checked against the DNA. TRBV21-1 is a known pseudogene. This CDR3 region has 16 residues. The CDR3: CASSNPTDRGRYGYTF. In DNA, the CDR3 is TGTGCCAGCAGCAACCCCACCGACAGGGGTCGGTATGGCTACACCTTC.

This clone occurred many times. The gene calls are TRBV6-4 and TRBJ2-1; no reliable D call. Trimming pared 0 bases from V and 4 bases from J, leaving 7 bases between. The CDR3 is 14 residues long. Germline V lookup: CDR1 MRHNA, CDR2 SNTAGT. The CDR3 bases are TGTGCCAGCAGTGACTCCGGGTCTTACAATGAGCAGTTCTTC. It specifies CASSDSGSYNEQFF.

This rearrangement joins TRBV6-2 or TRBV6-3 to TRBJ2-1; 10 nucleotides match TRBD2. The CDR3 sequence is 19 residues long. V trimming: 0 bases; J trimming: 0 bases; junction bases outside the gene matches: 8. Germline CDR1 is MNHEY and CDR2 is SVGEGT. CDR3 DNA sequence: TGTGCCAGCAGTTACTCGGGCTTAGCGGGAGGTTCCTCCTACAATGAGCAGTTCTTC. It encodes CASSYSGLAGGSSYNEQFF.

This rearrangement joins TRBV6-1 to TRBJ2-7; D gene uncertain. The V end was cut by 3 bases, the J end by 7 bases, with 10 bases between. Germline values: CDR1 MNHNS, CDR2 SASEGT. There are 12 residues in the CDR3. In DNA, the CDR3 is TGTGCCAGCAGTGAGGCCGGTGGGGAGCAGTACTTC. Residues: CASSEAGGEQYF.

The V call is TRBV6-2 or TRBV6-3, the J call TRBJ1-6; TRBD1 aligns across 9 bases. CDR1 MNHEY and CDR2 SVGEGT come from the germline V gene. The CDR3 length is 14 residues. Trimming cost V 5 bases and J 10 bases; bases outside gene matches: 6. The CDR3 protein is CASSKQGARSPLHF. CDR3 nucleotide sequence: TGTGCCAGCAGTAAACAGGGGGCTCGCTCACCCCTCCACTTT.

The rearrangement joins TRBV6-2 or TRBV6-3 to TRBJ1-1, with 7 nucleotides matching TRBD1. The CDR3 spans 13 residues. V trimming: 2 bases; J trimming: 7 bases; junction bases outside the gene matches: 4. The V gene's germline CDR1 is MNHEY and CDR2 SVGEGT. The CDR3 loop reads CASSYDRDFEAFF. CDR3 nucleotides: TGTGCCAGCAGTTACGACAGGGACTTTGAAGCTTTCTTT.